The 13 T cell receptor beta chains below come from one sample, sequenced in a study of blood T cell repertoires in COVID-19. Sequencing used immunoSEQ multiplex PCR; TCRdb keeps in-frame clones, though not all of them. Among about 260,000 clones listed, over 75% were seen once. Sequencing input: PBMCs or T cells enriched from blood (not recorded which). These receptors all come from a woman aged 40-49 years who had been exposed to COVID-19.

The chain has TRBV7-2 and TRBJ1-1; D uncertain. The CDR3 is 13 residues long. Trimming cost V 4 bases and J 0 bases, with 6 bases left between them. Per germline, CDR1 SGHTA and CDR2 FQGNSA. The CDR3 spells CASSSRVNTEAFF. CDR3 DNA sequence: TGTGCCAGCAGCTCGAGGGTGAACACTGAAGCTTTCTTT.

The V gene is TRBV10-3, the J gene TRBJ2-3; perhaps TRBD2 as D (6 bases). Trimming took 5 bases from V and 3 from J, leaving 15 bases between them. Germline-derived CDR1 and CDR2 are ENHRY and SYGVKD. This CDR3 contains 15 residues. The CDR3 region has the DNA TGTGCCATCAGTCACCGCGGGGTGGGAACAGATACGCAGTATTTT. Translated: CAISHRGVGTDTQYF.

This clone has only one observation. The CDR3 loop is CASMGADTEAFF. The CDR3 nucleotides read TGTGCCAGCATGGGAGCTGACACTGAAGCTTTCTTT. The V and J genes are TRBV11-3 and TRBJ1-1; D ambiguous. The V end was cut by 7 bases, the J end by 3 bases, with 9 bases between. This CDR3 spans 12 amino acids. Looked up from germline, CDR1 is SGHNT and CDR2 is YENEEA.

This chain connects TRBV6-1 to TRBJ1-6, with D possibly matching TRBD1 (6 bases). The germline CDR1 and CDR2 sequences are MNHNS and SASEGT. Trimming pared 1 base from V and 0 bases from J, leaving 10 bases between. This CDR3 region has 17 residues. The CDR3 DNA reads as TGTGCCAGCAGTGAAGGTGGGGGCTTCTCCTATAATTCACCCCTCCACTTT. Translating gives CASSEGGGFSYNSPLHF.

The genes are TRBV27 and TRBJ1-2; 7 nucleotides match TRBD1. Germline CDR1 and CDR2: MNHEY and SMNVEV (reference sequence). V lost 10 bases and J lost 6; bases outside the gene matches: 8. CDR3 length equals 12 residues. The chain's CDR3 is CATRDSLNGYTF. The CDR3 DNA reads as TGTGCCACCCGGGACAGTCTTAATGGCTACACCTTC.

V is TRBV6-2 or TRBV6-3 and J is TRBJ2-2; 9 nucleotides align to TRBD2. The CDR3 sequence is 19 residues long. Trimming took 2 bases from V and 3 from J; bases not matched to a gene: 13. The germline V gene encodes CDR1 MNHEY and CDR2 SVGEGT. CDR3 protein: CASSYNGGLAISDTGELFF. CDR3 bases: TGTGCCAGCAGTTACAACGGGGGACTAGCTATATCCGACACCGGGGAGCTGTTTTTT.

A note on this clone: The junction and the germline gene differ at one end; a read error may be behind it. V is TRBV24-1 and J is TRBJ2-2, with TRBD2 matching 8 bases. The CDR3 is 13 residues long. Germline lookup yields CDR1 KGHDR and CDR2 SFDVKD. CDR3 DNA: TGTGCCACCAGTGATTTATTCCGGGGGGGGCTGTTTTTT. Protein: CATSDLFRGGLFF.

The CDR3 reads CASSHGSYNEQFF. CDR3 in DNA: TGTGCCAGCTCACACGGGAGCTACAATGAGCAGTTCTTC. The rearrangement joins TRBV11-3 to TRBJ2-1; possible D gene TRBD2, 6 bases. Germline assignment: CDR1 SGHNT and CDR2 YENEEA. CDR3 length: 13 amino acids. The V end lost 8 bases, the J end lost 3 bases, and 11 bases lay between the germline ends.

This clone was counted a few times. The V gene is TRBV12-5, the J gene TRBJ2-4; 10 nucleotides match TRBD1. The junction had 0 bases not matched to a gene; V was cut back by 1 base and J by 6 bases. The CDR3 contains 14 residues. CDR1 LGHNT and CDR2 FRNRAP come from the germline V gene. In nucleotides, the CDR3 is TGTGCTAGTGGTTTGGGGGACAGGGGAAACATTCAGTACTTC. It specifies CASGLGDRGNIQYF.

The rearrangement uses TRBV24-1 and TRBJ1-4; TRBD1 aligns across 7 bases. The CDR3 runs to 15 residues. Germline CDR1 reads KGHDR; CDR2 reads SFDVKD. Trimming cost V 4 bases and J 5 bases; bases outside gene matches: 6. CDR3 DNA sequence: TGTGCCACCAGTGACCCCCGGGACAGCAATGAAAAACTGTTTTTT. Translating gives CATSDPRDSNEKLFF.

V and J are TRBV19 and TRBJ2-1; D perhaps matches TRBD1 (6 bases). V lost 3 bases, J lost 9 bases, and 15 bases lay in between. This CDR3 is built from 14 residues. The germline CDR1 and CDR2 sequences are LNHDA and SQIVND (reference sequence). The CDR3, as DNA: TGTGCCAGTAGTATTGTACAGGGTAAAGGTGAGCAGTTCTTC. Amino acids: CASSIVQGKGEQFF.

This chain joins TRBV24-1 and TRBJ2-3, with TRBD2 identical over 8 bases. This CDR3 region has 18 residues. Germline-derived CDR1 and CDR2 are KGHDR and SFDVKD. V shed 3 bases and J 2 bases; nucleotides not matched to a gene: 12. The CDR3 nucleotides read TGTGCCACCAGTGATAATCCGCGGACTAGCTTCTACACAGATACGCAGTATTTT. It encodes CATSDNPRTSFYTDTQYF.

V and J are TRBV19 and TRBJ1-4, with TRBD1 matching 10 bases. Germline lookup yields CDR1 LNHDA and CDR2 SQIVND (reference sequence). This CDR3 region has 15 residues. With 5 bases clipped from V and 7 bases from J, the junction kept 7 bases outside the gene matches. The DNA of the CDR3 is TGTGCCAGTAGTTCCAGGACAGGGGGGCGTGAAAAACTGTTTTTT. Amino acid sequence: CASSSRTGGREKLFF.